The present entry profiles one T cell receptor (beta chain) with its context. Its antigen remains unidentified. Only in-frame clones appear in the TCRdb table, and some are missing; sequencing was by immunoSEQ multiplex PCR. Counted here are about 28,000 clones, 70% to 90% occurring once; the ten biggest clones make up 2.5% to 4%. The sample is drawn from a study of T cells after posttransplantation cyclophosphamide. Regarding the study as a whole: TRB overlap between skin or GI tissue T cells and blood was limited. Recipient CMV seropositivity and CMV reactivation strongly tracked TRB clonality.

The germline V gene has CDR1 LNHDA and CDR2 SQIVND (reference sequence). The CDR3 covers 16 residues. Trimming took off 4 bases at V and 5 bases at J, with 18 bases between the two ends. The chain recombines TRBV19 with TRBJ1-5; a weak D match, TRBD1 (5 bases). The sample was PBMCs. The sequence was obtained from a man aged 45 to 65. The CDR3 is CASSTLRTNDYQPQHF. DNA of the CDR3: TGTGCCAGTAGTACGCTTAGGACAAATGATTATCAGCCCCAGCATTTT.